This TCR beta chain was recovered during a study of identical twins. This clonotype came up many times. Trimming removed 7 bases from V and 1 base from J, with 8 bases in between. There are 12 residues in the CDR3. Germline lookup yields CDR1 DFQATT and CDR2 SNEGSKA (reference sequence). TCRdb analysed the 5' RACE reads with MiXCR anew, one entry per CDR3 protein. The table shows about 520,000 distinct CDR3 sequences, with roughly 21% occurring only once. The same sample was also studied in work on T cells expressing NK-cell markers. That study adds: Sequencing covered eight donors, seven HCMV-seropositive and one seronegative.

The chain couples TRBV20-1 to TRBJ1-5; no clear D. Sequencing used CD4+ T cells sorted from blood. This clonotype originated in a woman aged 18-29 years in good health. Here the CDR3 reads CSGSGSNQPQHF. The DNA for the CDR3 is TGCAGTGGGTCAGGAAGCAATCAGCCCCAGCATTTT.